A selection of T cell receptor beta chains follows, all from one sample in a study of breast tumors, draining lymph nodes, adjacent tissues. One entry per CDR3 protein results from TCRdb running MiXCR on the multiplex PCR reads. The repertoire has some 97,000 distinct CDR3 sequences, 21% of them found once; the top ten carry more than 0.9%. Sequenced material: axillary lymph node tissue. The source is a female donor with breast cancer. Some clones in this sample may be carry-over from other donors' samples. Each CDR3 is given with its conserved first and last residue. The order of the fields is J gene, V gene, D gene, clone size, CDR3 DNA, CDR3 protein. D genes are given only for firm matches. A clone size is listed for some rows: how often the clone was seen (once, few, many), or a class if it is expanded.

j_call: TRBJ1-2
v_call: TRBV19
d_call: TRBD1
clone_size: -
cdr3_nt: TGTGCCAGTAGAGGAGGGGGGGACAGTAAAAACTGTGGCTACACCTTC
cdr3_aa: CASRGGGDSKNCGYTF

j_call: TRBJ2-5
v_call: TRBV3-1
d_call: -
clone_size: many
cdr3_nt: TGTGCCAGCAGCCCCAGCCCACCTCGGACCCAGTACTTC
cdr3_aa: CASSPSPPRTQYF

j_call: TRBJ2-2
v_call: TRBV24-1
d_call: -
clone_size: -
cdr3_nt: TGTGCCACCACAAGGACGGGGAACACCGGGGAGCTGTTTTTT
cdr3_aa: CATTRTGNTGELFF

j_call: TRBJ2-2
v_call: TRBV7-3
d_call: TRBD2
clone_size: many
cdr3_nt: TGTGCCAGCAGCCCGAGACTAGCTGACGGGGAGCTGTTTTTT
cdr3_aa: CASSPRLADGELFF

j_call: TRBJ1-5
v_call: TRBV7-8
d_call: TRBD1
clone_size: many
cdr3_nt: TGTGCCAGCAGCCCGCGCAGGGGGTTAATTGCTGATCAGCCCCAGCATTTT
cdr3_aa: CASSPRRGLIADQPQHF

j_call: TRBJ2-1
v_call: TRBV10-1
d_call: TRBD2
clone_size: many
cdr3_nt: TGCGCCAGCAGTGAGTTCGGGACTAGCCACCCCAATGAGCAGTTCTTC
cdr3_aa: CASSEFGTSHPNEQFF

j_call: TRBJ1-2
v_call: TRBV7-9
d_call: TRBD1
clone_size: many
cdr3_nt: TGTGCCAGCAGCTTAGGTACAGGGGGGGCCTATGGCTACACCTTC
cdr3_aa: CASSLGTGGAYGYTF

j_call: TRBJ1-3
v_call: TRBV5-5
d_call: -
clone_size: many
cdr3_nt: TGTGCCAGCAGCTTGGTGAGTGCGGATCTTGGATCTGGAAACACCATATATTTT
cdr3_aa: CASSLVSADLGSGNTIYF

j_call: TRBJ2-1
v_call: TRBV3-1
d_call: TRBD2
clone_size: -
cdr3_nt: TGTGCCAGCAGCCTGGGACTAGCGGGACACAATGAGCAGTTCTTC
cdr3_aa: CASSLGLAGHNEQFF

j_call: TRBJ1-2
v_call: TRBV9
d_call: TRBD1
clone_size: many
cdr3_nt: TGTGCCAGCAGCGTAGGAGGGGGGACAGCACTTTACTATGGCTACACCTTC
cdr3_aa: CASSVGGGTALYYGYTF

j_call: TRBJ1-5
v_call: TRBV4-1
d_call: -
clone_size: many
cdr3_nt: TGCGCCAGCAGCCAAGGCGTGACAGCACCTAGCAATCAGCCCCAGCATTTT
cdr3_aa: CASSQGVTAPSNQPQHF

j_call: TRBJ2-7
v_call: TRBV5-5
d_call: -
clone_size: many
cdr3_nt: TGTGCCAGCAGTGAAGGGATAGATTACGAGCAGTACTTC
cdr3_aa: CASSEGIDYEQYF

j_call: TRBJ1-5
v_call: TRBV5-5
d_call: -
clone_size: many
cdr3_nt: TGTGCCAGCAGCTTGGGCAGTGGGATTCAGCCCCAGCATTTT
cdr3_aa: CASSLGSGIQPQHF

j_call: TRBJ1-5
v_call: TRBV28
d_call: -
clone_size: -
cdr3_nt: TGTGCCAGCAGGGGGCCTTCTCAGCCCCAGCATTTT
cdr3_aa: CASRGPSQPQHF

j_call: TRBJ2-7
v_call: TRBV11-2
d_call: -
clone_size: many
cdr3_nt: TGTGCCAGCAGCTTATCGACCCAGGGGCCCTACGAGCAGTACTTC
cdr3_aa: CASSLSTQGPYEQYF

j_call: TRBJ1-2
v_call: TRBV20-1
d_call: -
clone_size: many
cdr3_nt: TGCAGTGCTACAGCCTATGGCTACACCTTC
cdr3_aa: CSATAYGYTF

j_call: TRBJ2-1
v_call: TRBV2
d_call: -
clone_size: once
cdr3_nt: TGTGCCAGCAGTGAGGGTCCGCACAATGAGCGGTTCTTC
cdr3_aa: CASSEGPHNERFF